A single sample is the source of the 15 T cell receptor beta chains below, sequenced in a study of CD8+ T cells in alopecia areata (dated by TCRdb to 2017 to 2018). Libraries were constructed by the immunoSEQ multiplex PCR assay. RNA was extracted from all samples and reverse transcribed into cDNA as template for TCR sequencing. TCRdb re-hosts the immuneACCESS table, in-frame sequences only. Its copies lack some clones; in the studies checked, an unresolved V gene accounts for under half of them, and the cause for the rest is not known. Within this sample are 150,000 to 200,000 clones, with about 54% of them counted one time only. Of the sample, 16% is held by the ten largest clones. This specimen's treatment or condition label, per the study, means: oral pan-JAK inhibitor, 5-10 mg twice daily. This sample comprised CD4+ T cells sorted from blood, obtained between weeks 55 and 70, from a patient treated with tofacitinib. Receptor source: a human donor with alopecia areata.

This clone is a singleton in its sample. The rearrangement uses TRBV9 and TRBJ2-1; D may be TRBD2 (6 bases). Trimming stripped 2 bases from V and 1 base from J, with 13 bases between. The CDR3 contains 16 residues. Germline CDR1 and CDR2: SGDLS and YYNGEE. This CDR3 is CASSVGPTSSYNEQFF. CDR3 bases: TGTGCCAGCAGCGTGGGGCCGACTAGTTCCTACAATGAGCAGTTCTTC.

The chain combines TRBV2 with TRBJ2-5, with D unclear. The CDR3 spans 12 residues. The ends were cut back, 6 bases at V and 7 bases at J, with 12 bases in the middle. CDR1 SNHLY and CDR2 FYNNEI come from the germline V gene. The CDR3: CASRREELTQYF. In DNA, the CDR3 is TGTGCCAGCAGAAGGGAAGAGCTGACCCAGTACTTC.

The V and J genes are TRBV18 and TRBJ1-1; the match to TRBD1 covers 10 bases. The CDR3 loop spans 14 amino acids. After removal of 5 bases from V and 4 bases from J, the junction contained 4 bases not matched to a gene. Germline V gives CDR1 KGHSH, CDR2 LQKENI. In DNA, the CDR3 is TGTGCCAGCTCAATAGGACAGGGGGTCACTGAAGCTTTCTTT. It encodes CASSIGQGVTEAFF.

About this clone: The junction and the germline gene differ at one end; a read error may be behind it. The chain has TRBV2 and TRBJ1-5; D unclear. The CDR3 spans 11 residues. CDR1 and CDR2 from the germline V gene are SNHLY and FYNNEI. The CDR3 spells CASGDNQPQHF. The CDR3 DNA reads TGTGCCAGCGGTGACAATCAGCCCCAGCATTTT.

As concerns this clone: Mismatch with germline at one junction end may stem from a read error. The rearrangement uses TRBV10-3 and TRBJ1-2; no reliable D call. The CDR3 consists of 11 residues. In germline, CDR1 is ENHRY, CDR2 SYGVKD. The DNA for the CDR3 is TGTGCTATCAGTGATGGAAATGGCTACACCTTC. Amino acid sequence: CAISDGNGYTF.

This clone was seen just once. The chain recombines TRBV27 with TRBJ2-7, with D perhaps matching TRBD1 or TRBD2 (5 bases each). The V and J ends lost 4 bases and 3 bases respectively, with 10 bases between them. The CDR3 totals 13 residues. Per germline, CDR1 MNHEY and CDR2 SMNVEV (reference sequence). For the CDR3, the DNA is TGTGCCAGCAGTTCTTTGAGGGGCTACGAGCAGTACTTC. This translates into CASSSLRGYEQYF.

The rearrangement joins TRBV9 to TRBJ2-5; tentatively, D is TRBD1 or TRBD2 (5 bases each). The CDR3 is made up of 15 amino acids. Germline CDR1 reads SGDLS; CDR2 reads YYNGEE. V lost 2 bases and J 5 bases, leaving 16 bases between the germline ends. CDR3 bases: TGTGCCAGCAGCGTGGCCGGGACCCGAACCGAGACCCAGTACTTC. It specifies CASSVAGTRTETQYF.

This clone was seen a handful of times. This chain uses TRBV29-1 with TRBJ1-2; tentatively, D is TRBD1 (5 bases). The CDR3 length is 14 residues. The V gene's germline CDR1 is SQVTM and CDR2 ANQGSEA. Deletions cut 5 bases from V and 8 bases from J, with 21 bases between. CDR3 region: CSVHSGLAGRGYTF. DNA for the CDR3: TGCAGCGTTCATTCGGGACTCGCAGGGAGAGGCTACACCTTC.

This clone was counted between two and nine times. A read error may account for a junction end that differs from germline. V and J are TRBV7-7 and TRBJ2-6, with D hard to call. In germline, CDR1 is SSHAT, CDR2 FNYEAQ (reference sequence). The CDR3 consists of 15 residues. CDR3 sequence reads: CASSLDGTGANVLTF. CDR3 DNA sequence: TGTGCTAGCAGCTTAGATGGTACGGGGGCCAACGTCCTGACTTTC.

V is TRBV29-1 and J is TRBJ1-2, with TRBD1 as a possible D gene (6 bases). The germline V gene has CDR1 SQVTM and CDR2 ANQGSEA. The CDR3 has 14 amino acids. Trimming took 7 bases from V and 1 from J, leaving 16 bases between them. In nucleotides, the CDR3 is TGCAGCGCGAGGGAGGACAGACTTAACTATGGCTACACCTTC. Protein sequence: CSAREDRLNYGYTF.

This chain links TRBV7-9 with TRBJ2-3, with D possibly called TRBD1 or TRBD2 (5 bases each). Looked up from germline, CDR1 is SEHNR and CDR2 is FQNEAQ (reference sequence). There are 15 residues in the CDR3. The V end lost 4 bases, the J end lost 2 bases, and 13 bases lay between the germline ends. The CDR3 loop reads CASSSGTSFTDTQYF. As DNA, the CDR3 is TGTGCCAGCAGCTCCGGGACCTCATTCACAGATACGCAGTATTTT.

The chain combines TRBV5-1 with TRBJ2-5; the D call may be TRBD1 or TRBD2 (5 bases each). The length of the CDR3 is 13 residues. V was trimmed by 2 bases and J by 4 bases, leaving 9 bases between them. CDR1 and CDR2 (germline): SGHRS, YFSETQ. The DNA of the CDR3 is TGCGCCAGCAGCTTCTCTGGGGGAGAGACCCAGTACTTC. Translated: CASSFSGGETQYF.

The J gene is TRBJ1-2, the V gene TRBV11-1; unclear D gene. The CDR3 spans 12 residues. The V end was cut by 1 base, the J end by 5 bases, with 5 bases between. Germline V CDR1 and CDR2: SGHAT, FQDESV (reference sequence). CDR3 amino acids: CASSLDKYGYTF. The CDR3 DNA follows: TGTGCCAGCAGCTTAGACAAATATGGCTACACCTTC.

The V and J genes are TRBV15 and TRBJ1-5; tentatively, D is TRBD1 (6 bases). This CDR3 is built from 14 residues. Trimming removed 1 base from V and 6 bases from J, with 10 bases in between. Germline CDR1 and CDR2: LNHNV and YYDKDF (reference sequence). The CDR3 reads CATSRGTGSQPQHF. In DNA form, the CDR3 reads TGTGCCACCAGCAGAGGCACAGGGTCTCAGCCCCAGCATTTT.

This clone appeared a few times. V and J are TRBV29-1 and TRBJ2-3; 7 bases fit TRBD1. The CDR3 has 16 amino acids. Germline V gives CDR1 SQVTM, CDR2 ANQGSEA. V trimming: 3 bases; J trimming: 4 bases; junction bases outside the gene matches: 13. The CDR3 DNA is TGCAGCGTTGATGCTCTCGGGACAGTTAAGGCAGATACGCAGTATTTT. This sequence encodes CSVDALGTVKADTQYF.